The present TCR beta chain was sequenced within a study of beta chain features in type 1 diabetes (dated by TCRdb to between 2018 and 2020). Regarding the research as a whole: No differences in mean age, gender distribution, total cell number or subset yield were found between patients and healthy donors. Across all samples, fewer than 110,000,000 sorted cells were examined, and cell number per subset correlated strongly with RNA yield. In the study, TCRB repertoires of sorted circulating CD4+ T cell subsets from recently diagnosed type 1 diabetes patients were compared with those of matched healthy donors. Regulatory and stem cell-like memory subsets were obtained from only 8 patients and roughly 8 healthy donors, while naive and central memory subsets were obtained from all 30 or so donors.

Broader findings and caveats from the paper: Only small numbers of individuals were included in the HLA sub-analyses, which left unresolved whether HLA type had any influence on TCRB rearrangement. Fewer insertions and more nucleotide deletions at VDJ recombination sites were observed in patients with type 1 diabetes, implying thymic rearrangement abnormalities. Naive, central memory and regulatory TCRB repertoires appeared to be more alike among patients than among healthy donors. PCR may preferentially amplify shorter templates, but because patient and control samples were amplified and corrected together, any resulting skew would affect both groups equally. In all four CD4+ subsets, TCRB CDR3 length was moderately but significantly shorter in type 1 diabetes patients. Because cDNA was sequenced instead of genomic DNA, activated cells with high expression could be over-represented, although the groups did not differ in activation or CD3 levels.

Each donor gave one peripheral blood draw, averaging around 0.11 L, which was collected into heparinised tubes. Naive, central memory, regulatory and stem cell-like memory CD4+ T cells were sorted on a BD FACSAria II using a panel including CD45RO, CCR7, CD25, CD127, CD95 and CD27. Every sorted population had a purity above 98%. PBMCs were separated immediately by Lymphoprep density gradient centrifugation and were stained directly, without being cultured. So that batch effects would be minimized, each experiment stained and sorted samples in pairs, pairing one healthy donor with one patient. With respect to this clone: Its target antigen remains unknown. Within one base of it there is no much larger clone, and no base qualities were kept.

The entire amount of isolated RNA was reverse transcribed using the High Capacity cDNA Reverse Transcription Kit, so the sequenced TCRB transcripts were expressed ones. Naive, central memory and regulatory T cell samples underwent deep immunoSEQ sequencing, averaging around 4 million total reads per sample. After sorted cells were lysed in RLT buffer, RNA was extracted with DNase-treated RNeasy Micro or Mini kits, with the choice depending on cell number. To prevent cross-contamination, every cell subset was processed on its own, while patient and healthy donor samples were processed together. The immunoSEQ multiplex PCR was used to amplify TCRB sequences from cDNA, generating 87-bp fragments that spanned the CDR3 region. The amplicons were sequenced using the Illumina HiSeq platform. Concerning the study's data processing: PCR bias was corrected computationally using synthetic template baselines, and reads within Hamming distance 2 were collapsed, with unmergeable singletons discarded. By aligning reads against IMGT, V, D and J genes, CDR3 length, and insertions or deletions at six rearrangement sites were assigned. Within each subset, clonotype counts were normalized to sorted cell number, after which true diversity and Gini coefficients were computed with the tcR R package. Repertoire sharing was quantified using the overlap coefficient calculated on TCRB nucleotide sequences. Out-of-frame TCRB sequences from naive cells were analyzed to stand in for the pre-selection repertoire. Entries here come from immuneACCESS through TCRdb and include only in-frame sequences with V and J called. Some clones fail to appear in such tables; in the studies checked, an unresolved V gene covers under half of the shortfall, and the cause of the remainder is unknown. V, J and clone size reflect that table, while D and trimming were determined from the DNA. This sample holds 240,000 or so clones; roughly 70% were observed only once. About 0.05% of the sample belongs to the ten largest clones.

For this chain, trimming is 3 bases at the V end and 2 bases at the J end, and the number of junction bases without a gene match is 3. CDR1 and CDR2 are read off the germline V gene (reference sequence) as SEHNR and FQNEAQ. Taken from cysteine to phenylalanine, the CDR3 has 14 residues. Solely the CDR3 DNA is kept, with 42 bases framed from the first base. Sequenced sample: naive CD4+ T cells from blood. The sample's cell subset or site label, decoded: true naive CD4+ T cells. The source of this sequence is a young man in good health. The sequence joins TRBV7-9 to TRBJ2-5, with 7 central nucleotides matching TRBD2. CDR3 protein: CASSFLGGQETQYF. The DNA reads TGTGCCAGCAGCTTTCTCGGGGGGCAAGAGACCCAGTACTTC.